This T cell receptor beta chain came from a study of T cells expressing NK-cell markers. Study-level information: Researchers got TCR beta repertoires out of sorted CD3+CD56+NKG2C+, CD3+CD56+NKG2C- and CD3+CD56-NKG2C+ T cells. Study findings and constraints: These clonotypes, the leaders elsewhere, also led the CD3+CD56-NKG2C+ fraction in a handful of donors. For five or six donors, the dominant NKG2C+ clonotypes made up about 1.0-7.5% of their CD8+ T cells.

Germline values: CDR1 SGHNT, CDR2 YENEEA. The CDR3 runs to 14 residues. Note on this clonotype: Its antigen remains unknown.

Each CDR3 protein gets one entry in TCRdb, which reprocessed the 5' RACE reads and gives no DNA. This sample contains 400,000 to 500,000 distinct CDR3 sequences. This receptor was identified in a woman between 18 and 70 years old in good health. The sequencing sample was made of blood T cells: a sorted CD56 or NKG2C T cell subset, CD4+ or CD8+ T cells, or bulk PBMC T cells (not recorded which). The chain couples TRBV11-3 to TRBJ1-1; checking the TCRdb D call of TRBD1 is not possible without DNA. The CDR3 loop is CASSPGTGGSLAFF.